Sequencing of this T cell receptor beta chain was carried out in a study of blood T cell repertoires in COVID-19. Clones were sequenced by immunoSEQ multiplex PCR, and TCRdb holds only the in-frame ones, with some missing. The table shows around 250,000 clones, with roughly 84% occurring only once. Sequences were obtained from peripheral blood. The TCR comes from a woman aged 18-35 years with acute or convalescent COVID-19.

CDR3 sequence: CASSQDLGGLGNTEAFF. In DNA, the CDR3 is TGCGCCAGCAGCCAAGATCTAGGCGGCCTGGGGAACACTGAAGCTTTCTTT. V is TRBV4-3 and J is TRBJ1-1, with D hard to call. The germline V and J ends were trimmed by 0 bases and 1 base, with 15 bases remaining between them. CDR3 length: 17 amino acids. Germline V gives CDR1 LGHNA, CDR2 YSLEER.